The 30 T cell receptor beta chains given below trace back to one sample, sequenced in a study of OX40 agonist ivuxolimab in advanced cancers. The table came from immunoSEQ multiplex PCR; TCRdb's copy has only in-frame clones and leaves some out. The repertoire has about 79,000 clones, about 95% of them found once; the top ten carry 8.5% to 10%. Sequencing used CD4+ or CD8+ T cells sorted from blood, obtained in a trial of the OX40 agonist ivuxolimab. The origin of the receptors is an adult with an advanced solid tumor such as melanoma, head and neck, liver or kidney cancer.

Note on this clone: Distinct nucleotide sequences in the sample also encode this CDR3. This rearrangement joins TRBV27 to TRBJ2-7; a possible D gene is TRBD1 (6 bases). This CDR3 has 14 amino acids. V was trimmed by 3 bases and J by 1 base, leaving 10 bases between them. Per germline, CDR1 MNHEY and CDR2 SMNVEV (reference sequence). The CDR3 is CASSLVTGSYEQYF. In nucleotides, the CDR3 is TGTGCCAGCAGTTTGGTGACAGGTTCCTACGAGCAGTACTTC.

The chain has TRBV28 and TRBJ1-5; no clear D. The length of the CDR3 is 16 residues. CDR1 MDHEN and CDR2 SYDVKM come from the germline V gene. The germline V and J ends were trimmed by 4 bases and 0 bases, with 13 bases remaining between them. CDR3: CASSSRWADSNQPQHF. The DNA for the CDR3 is TGTGCCAGCAGTTCCCGATGGGCTGATAGCAATCAGCCCCAGCATTTT. The full variable domain, completed using reference TRBV28 and TRBJ1-5, is DVKVTQSSRYLVKRTGEKVFLECVQDMDHENMFWYRQDPGLGLRLIYFSYDVKMKEKGDIPEGYSVSREKKERFSLILESASTNQTSMYLCASSSRWADSNQPQHFGDGTRLSIL.

The chain recombines TRBV6-5 with TRBJ2-3, with 9 bases that match TRBD2. Germline V gene lookup returns CDR1 MNHEY and CDR2 SVGAGI. The junction had 10 bases not matched to a gene; V was cut back by 5 bases and J by 7 bases. The CDR3 has 15 amino acids. The CDR3 region has the DNA TGTGCCAGCAGTACTTATAGCGGGAGCGTAAATACGCAGTATTTT. Amino acid sequence: CASSTYSGSVNTQYF.

This chain links TRBV11-2 with TRBJ2-2, with TRBD1 identical over 10 bases. V was clipped by 5 bases and J by 2 bases; unmatched bases: 5. The CDR3 sequence is 16 residues long. Germline CDR1 is SGHAT and CDR2 is FQNNGV. Here the CDR3 reads CASSGRDRGNTGELFF. The CDR3 DNA follows: TGTGCCAGCAGCGGACGGGACAGGGGAAACACCGGGGAGCTGTTTTTT.

J is TRBJ2-1 and V is TRBV28, with TRBD1 identical over 7 bases. Unmatched junction bases numbered 11, after V lost 4 bases and J lost 8 bases. The CDR3 totals 15 residues. Looked up from germline, CDR1 is MDHEN and CDR2 is SYDVKM. The CDR3 reads CASSSTGMSQYEQFF. DNA of the CDR3: TGTGCCAGCAGTTCGACAGGGATGTCGCAGTATGAGCAGTTCTTC.

This sequence joins TRBV10-3 and TRBJ2-1; D tentatively fits TRBD1 or TRBD2 (6 bases each). The CDR3 runs to 12 residues. V was pared by 2 bases and J by 13 bases, with 12 bases between. Germline CDR1 is ENHRY and CDR2 is SYGVKD. The CDR3 coding sequence is TGTGCCATCAGTGAGGTGGAGGGGGAACAGTTCTTC. Its protein is CAISEVEGEQFF.

This chain connects TRBV7-2 to TRBJ2-7, with 9 bases fitting TRBD2. The CDR3 has 15 amino acids. Germline lookup yields CDR1 SGHTA and CDR2 FQGNSA. The V segment lost 4 bases and the J segment 0 bases; nucleotides outside the gene matches: 4. CDR3 protein: CASSSLAGSSYEQYF. The CDR3 DNA reads as TGTGCCAGCAGCTCCCTAGCGGGAAGCTCCTACGAGCAGTACTTC.

This chain joins TRBV7-8 and TRBJ2-7; 15 positions agree with TRBD2. Germline trimming cut 5 bases from V and 3 bases from J; bases unmatched to any gene: 14. The CDR3 covers 19 residues. Germline CDR1 reads SGHVS; CDR2 reads FQNEAQ. For the CDR3, the DNA is TGTGCCAGCAGCCCGGAGATGGGGACTAGCGGGGGGCGCCACTACGAGCAGTACTTC. Its translation is CASSPEMGTSGGRHYEQYF.

This rearrangement joins TRBV28 to TRBJ1-5, with 8 nucleotides matching TRBD1. This CDR3 region has 14 residues. The V segment lost 6 bases and the J segment 6 bases; nucleotides outside the gene matches: 7. The V gene's germline CDR1 is MDHEN and CDR2 SYDVKM. The CDR3 is CASSPRDRGQPQHF. CDR3 DNA sequence: TGTGCCAGCAGCCCCCGAGACAGGGGTCAGCCCCAGCATTTT.

This chain joins TRBV4-1 and TRBJ2-1; D is possibly TRBD2 (6 bases). Trimming removed 0 bases from V and 4 bases from J, with 13 bases in between. This CDR3 is built from 16 residues. In germline, CDR1 is MGHRA, CDR2 YSYEKL. CDR3 bases: TGCGCCAGCAGCCAAGACGCTAGCGCGGTATACAATGAGCAGTTCTTC. Translating gives CASSQDASAVYNEQFF.

The count of this clone is one. The chain recombines TRBV5-5 with TRBJ2-7; D tentatively fits TRBD1 or TRBD2 (5 bases each). The CDR3 consists of 14 residues. V was shortened by 2 bases and J by 2 bases, with 11 bases between the two germline ends. Germline assignment: CDR1 SGHKS and CDR2 YYEKEE (reference sequence). In nucleotides, the CDR3 is TGTGCCAGCAGCTTCGGGCGAGGGGCCTACGAGCAGTACTTC. It yields the protein CASSFGRGAYEQYF.

The chain recombines TRBV28 with TRBJ2-7; maybe TRBD1 (6 bases). The CDR3 spans 13 residues. Trimming pared 8 bases from V and 0 bases from J, leaving 11 bases between. The germline CDR1 and CDR2 sequences are MDHEN and SYDVKM. This CDR3 reads CASGGRSSYEQYF. CDR3 DNA sequence: TGTGCCAGCGGGGGCCGGAGCTCCTACGAGCAGTACTTC. Supplemented by reference TRBV28 and TRBJ2-7, the full variable domain reads DVKVTQSSRYLVKRTGEKVFLECVQDMDHENMFWYRQDPGLGLRLIYFSYDVKMKEKGDIPEGYSVSREKKERFSLILESASTNQTSMYLCASGGRSSYEQYFGPGTRLTVT.

Only one count was recorded for this clone. Here the CDR3 reads CASSQESRGPYNEQFF. DNA for the CDR3: TGCGCCAGCAGCCAAGAAAGCCGGGGCCCCTACAATGAGCAGTTCTTC. The rearrangement joins TRBV4-3 to TRBJ2-1; perhaps D is TRBD1 or TRBD2 (5 bases each). Trimming stripped 0 bases from V and 2 bases from J, with 11 bases between. There are 16 residues in the CDR3. From germline, CDR1 is LGHNA and CDR2 YSLEER.

The CDR3 DNA reads TGTGCCAGCAGCCAATCCTACGAGCAGTACTTC. Translation: CASSQSYEQYF. The chain employs TRBV5-6 and TRBJ2-7, with no clear D. Germline lookup yields CDR1 SGHDT and CDR2 YYEEEE. There are 11 residues in the CDR3. Trimming pared 4 bases from V and 1 base from J, leaving 3 bases between.

The rearrangement joins TRBV7-9 to TRBJ2-5; TRBD1 matches at 8 bases. Germline V CDR1 and CDR2: SEHNR, FQNEAQ (reference sequence). The V and J ends lost 4 bases and 2 bases, in that order; junction bases with no gene match: 6. The CDR3 sequence is 15 residues long. CDR3 protein: CASSSTGDRQETQYF. The DNA of the CDR3 is TGTGCCAGCAGCTCCACGGGGGACAGGCAAGAGACCCAGTACTTC.

This clone showed up just once. V usage is TRBV27 and J usage is TRBJ2-1, with 8 bases fitting TRBD1. Germline CDR1 is MNHEY and CDR2 is SMNVEV (reference sequence). The CDR3 sequence is 12 residues long. Trimming cost V 2 bases and J 10 bases; bases outside gene matches: 1. This chain's CDR3 is CASSLRQGEQFF. Here the CDR3 DNA reads TGTGCCAGCAGTTTAAGACAGGGGGAGCAGTTCTTC.

The gene calls are TRBV5-8 and TRBJ1-1, with 8 bases identical to TRBD1. The CDR3 is 14 amino acids. With V trimmed by 3 bases and J by 7 bases, 8 bases remained unmatched. Germline V gene sequence: CDR1 SGHTS, CDR2 YDEGEE. The CDR3 protein is CASSYGQGPYEAFF. The DNA for the CDR3 is TGTGCCAGCAGCTACGGACAGGGCCCCTATGAAGCTTTCTTT.

This chain joins TRBV4-2 and TRBJ2-1; D is undetermined. Germline CDR1 reads LGHNA; CDR2 reads YNFKEQ. The CDR3 runs to 14 residues. Trimming removed 0 bases at V and 4 bases at J, with 7 bases between. For the CDR3, the DNA is TGTGCCAGCAGCCAAGATGGTTGGTACAATGAGCAGTTCTTC. Translating gives CASSQDGWYNEQFF.

This rearrangement joins TRBV5-6 to TRBJ2-7; possibly TRBD2 for D (6 bases). Trimming pared 2 bases from V and 6 bases from J, leaving 9 bases between. This CDR3 is 12 amino acids long. Germline V gives CDR1 SGHDT, CDR2 YYEEEE. CDR3 nucleotide sequence: TGTGCCAGCAGCTTCGCCGGGGGCGAGCAGTACTTC. Protein sequence: CASSFAGGEQYF.

The V gene is TRBV7-2, the J gene TRBJ1-5; TRBD1 matches 8 bases. Germline trimming cut 1 base from V and 3 bases from J; bases unmatched to any gene: 2. The CDR3 has 15 residues. The germline V gene encodes CDR1 SGHTA and CDR2 FQGNSA. In nucleotides, the CDR3 is TGTGCCAGCAGCTTAGGGCAGGGGGCCAATCAGCCCCAGCATTTT. It yields the protein CASSLGQGANQPQHF.

The chain couples TRBV4-1 to TRBJ2-5, with 9 bases lining up with TRBD2. Per the germline V gene, CDR1 is MGHRA and CDR2 is YSYEKL. The J segment lost 2 bases and the V segment lost 1 base, leaving 17 bases of the junction unmatched. The CDR3 extends over 20 amino acids. The CDR3 bases are TGCGCCAGCAGCCAAGGGGGGTCTAGCGGTAGCGGGGGACAACAAGAGACCCAGTACTTC. Its translation is CASSQGGSSGSGGQQETQYF.

The chain uses TRBV6-4 and TRBJ1-5; D possibly corresponds to TRBD1 (6 bases). The CDR3 sequence is 15 residues long. The V gene's germline CDR1 is MRHNA and CDR2 SNTAGT. V dropped 6 bases and J dropped 7 bases, with 19 bases sitting between them. CDR3 sequence reads: CASRGPVRGRQPQHF. CDR3 DNA sequence: TGTGCCAGCAGGGGACCGGTGCGGGGGCGGCAGCCCCAGCATTTT.

This sequence joins TRBV19 and TRBJ1-1; D may be TRBD1 (5 bases). From germline, CDR1 is LNHDA and CDR2 SQIVND (reference sequence). V gave up 6 bases and J gave up 1 base, with 12 bases separating them. The CDR3 loop spans 14 amino acids. The CDR3: CASSFGTGNTEAFF. The CDR3 region has the DNA TGTGCCAGTAGCTTCGGGACGGGGAACACTGAAGCTTTCTTT.

The rearrangement joins TRBV5-4 to TRBJ2-1, with 9 bases identical to TRBD2. This CDR3 spans 16 amino acids. CDR1 is SGHNT, CDR2 YYREEE, per germline (reference sequence). Trimming took 0 bases from V and 5 from J; bases not matched to a gene: 6. The CDR3 region is CASSLGSGRQHNEQFF. DNA of the CDR3: TGTGCCAGCAGCTTGGGTAGCGGGAGACAACACAATGAGCAGTTCTTC.

V gene TRBV19 combines with J gene TRBJ1-5; D uncertain. Germline V CDR1 and CDR2: LNHDA, SQIVND (reference sequence). This CDR3 spans 13 amino acids. The V and J ends lost 4 bases and 7 bases respectively, with 11 bases between them. Here the CDR3 reads CASSSPMVQPQHF. CDR3 DNA sequence: TGTGCCAGTAGTAGCCCGATGGTCCAGCCCCAGCATTTT.

The chain combines TRBV4-1 with TRBJ1-1; D gene ambiguous. The CDR3 is 12 residues long. Germline V gene data show CDR1 as MGHRA and CDR2 as YSYEKL. V was pared by 0 bases and J by 8 bases, with 7 bases between. The CDR3 is CASSQDRQEAFF. CDR3 in DNA: TGCGCCAGCAGCCAAGATCGCCAAGAAGCTTTCTTT.

The V gene is TRBV2, the J gene TRBJ2-2; the D is unclear. CDR3 length equals 14 residues. V was clipped by 6 bases and J by 5 bases, with 13 bases between them. Looked up from germline, CDR1 is SNHLY and CDR2 is FYNNEI. In DNA, the CDR3 is TGTGCCAGCAGCCCACTCGAAGGGACCGGGGAGCTGTTTTTT. It translates to CASSPLEGTGELFF. The full variable domain, rest sourced from reference TRBV2 and TRBJ2-2, is EPEVTQTPSHQVTQMGQEVILRCVPISNHLYFYWYRQILGQKVEFLVSFYNNEISEKSEIFDDQFSVERPDGSNFTLKIRSTKLEDSAMYFCASSPLEGTGELFFGEGSRLTVL.

The chain is built from TRBV5-1 and TRBJ2-3; 10 bases agree with TRBD2. J was trimmed by 3 bases and V by 3 bases; bases with no gene match: 4. This CDR3 region has 15 residues. The germline gives CDR1 SGHRS, CDR2 YFSETQ. DNA of the CDR3: TGCGCCAGCAGCTCCCCTAGCGGGAGAACAGATACGCAGTATTTT. It codes for CASSSPSGRTDTQYF.

Only a few counts were recorded for this clone. This rearrangement joins TRBV18 to TRBJ1-5; D is possibly TRBD1 (5 bases). V lost 5 bases to trimming and J lost 2 bases, with 13 bases between them. Germline V lookup: CDR1 KGHSH, CDR2 LQKENI. The CDR3 is 15 amino acids. CDR3 region: CASSSSRGGNQPQHF. The CDR3 DNA sequence: TGTGCCAGCTCATCATCTAGGGGTGGCAATCAGCCCCAGCATTTT.

The rearrangement joins TRBV30 to TRBJ2-3; 10 nucleotides match TRBD1. Per germline, CDR1 GTSNPN and CDR2 SVGIG (reference sequence). Unmatched junction bases numbered 8, after V lost 8 bases and J lost 6 bases. This CDR3 is built from 13 residues. The DNA of the CDR3 is TGTGCCACCCGGGACAGGGGCCTTGATACGCAGTATTTT. Amino acid sequence: CATRDRGLDTQYF.